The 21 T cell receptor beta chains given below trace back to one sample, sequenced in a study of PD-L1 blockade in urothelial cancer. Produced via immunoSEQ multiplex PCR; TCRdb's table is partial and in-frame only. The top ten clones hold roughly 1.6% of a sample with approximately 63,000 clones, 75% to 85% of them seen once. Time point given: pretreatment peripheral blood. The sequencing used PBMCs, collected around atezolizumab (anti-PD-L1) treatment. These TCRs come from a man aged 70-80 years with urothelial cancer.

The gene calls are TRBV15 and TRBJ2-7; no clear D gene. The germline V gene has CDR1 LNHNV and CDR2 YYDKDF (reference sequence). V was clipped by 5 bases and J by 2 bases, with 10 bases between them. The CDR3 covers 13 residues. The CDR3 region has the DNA TGTGCCACCAGCGGCAGAATGGCCTACGAGCAGTACTTC. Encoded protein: CATSGRMAYEQYF.

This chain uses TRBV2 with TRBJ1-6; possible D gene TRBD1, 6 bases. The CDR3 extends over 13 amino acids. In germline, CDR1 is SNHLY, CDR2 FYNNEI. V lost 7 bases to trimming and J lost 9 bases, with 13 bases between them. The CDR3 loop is CASMPGERSPLHF. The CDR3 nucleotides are TGTGCCAGCATGCCAGGGGAACGTTCACCCCTCCACTTT.

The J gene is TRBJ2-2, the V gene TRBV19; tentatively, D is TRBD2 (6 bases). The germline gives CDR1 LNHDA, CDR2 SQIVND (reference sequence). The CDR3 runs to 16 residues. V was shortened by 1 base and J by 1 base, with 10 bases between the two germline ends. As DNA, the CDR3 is TGTGCCAGTAGTATAGCTAGCGTAAGGAACACCGGGGAGCTGTTTTTT. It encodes CASSIASVRNTGELFF.

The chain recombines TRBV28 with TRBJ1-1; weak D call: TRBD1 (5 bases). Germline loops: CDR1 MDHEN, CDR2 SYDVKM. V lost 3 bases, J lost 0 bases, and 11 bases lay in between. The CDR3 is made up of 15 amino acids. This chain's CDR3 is CASSLPGGVNTEAFF. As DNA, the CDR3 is TGTGCCAGCAGTTTGCCGGGGGGGGTGAACACTGAAGCTTTCTTT. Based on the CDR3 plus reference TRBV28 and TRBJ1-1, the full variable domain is DVKVTQSSRYLVKRTGEKVFLECVQDMDHENMFWYRQDPGLGLRLIYFSYDVKMKEKGDIPEGYSVSREKKERFSLILESASTNQTSMYLCASSLPGGVNTEAFFGQGTRLTVV.

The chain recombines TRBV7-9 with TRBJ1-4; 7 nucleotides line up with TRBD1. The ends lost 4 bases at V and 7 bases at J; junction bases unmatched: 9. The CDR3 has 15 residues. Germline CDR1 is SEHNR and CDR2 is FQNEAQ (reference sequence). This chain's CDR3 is CASSSKEGAREKLFF. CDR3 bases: TGTGCCAGCAGCTCGAAGGAGGGGGCACGTGAAAAACTGTTTTTT. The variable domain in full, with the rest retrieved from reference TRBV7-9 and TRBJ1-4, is DTGVSQNPRHKITKRGQNVTFRCDPISEHNRLYWYRQTLGQGPEFLTYFQNEAQLEKSRLLSDRFSAERPKGSFSTLEIQRTEQGDSAMYLCASSSKEGAREKLFFGSGTQLSVL.

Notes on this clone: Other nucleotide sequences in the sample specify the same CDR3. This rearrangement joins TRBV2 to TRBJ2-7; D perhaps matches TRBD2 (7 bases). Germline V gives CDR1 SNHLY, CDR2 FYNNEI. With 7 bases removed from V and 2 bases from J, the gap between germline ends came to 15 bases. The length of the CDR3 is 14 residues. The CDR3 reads CASTRGGAPYEQYF. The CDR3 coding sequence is TGTGCCAGCACTAGAGGGGGGGCGCCCTACGAGCAGTACTTC.

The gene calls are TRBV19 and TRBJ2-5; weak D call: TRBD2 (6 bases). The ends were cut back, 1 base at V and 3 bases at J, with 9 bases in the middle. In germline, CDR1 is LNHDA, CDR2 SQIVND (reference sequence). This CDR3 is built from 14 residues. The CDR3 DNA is TGTGCCAGTAGTATAGGTTCTAGCGAAGAGACCCAGTACTTC. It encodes CASSIGSSEETQYF.

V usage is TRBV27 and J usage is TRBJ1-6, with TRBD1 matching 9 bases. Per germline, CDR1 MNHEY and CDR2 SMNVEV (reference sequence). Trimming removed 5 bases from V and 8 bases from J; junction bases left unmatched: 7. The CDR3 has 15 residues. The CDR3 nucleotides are TGTGCCAGCAGTGAGGACAGGGGACGAGATTCACCCCTCCACTTT. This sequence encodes CASSEDRGRDSPLHF.

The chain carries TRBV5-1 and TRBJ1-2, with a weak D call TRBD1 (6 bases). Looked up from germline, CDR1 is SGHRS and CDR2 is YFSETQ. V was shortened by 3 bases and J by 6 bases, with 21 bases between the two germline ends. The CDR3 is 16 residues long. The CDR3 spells CASSSQPGQHIHGYTF. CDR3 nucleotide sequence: TGCGCCAGCAGCTCTCAACCCGGACAGCATATACATGGCTACACCTTC.

Here the CDR3 DNA reads TGTGCCTGGGGGACAGGCTTTCCTGAAGCTTTCTTT. It codes for CAWGTGFPEAFF. The V and J genes are TRBV30 and TRBJ1-1; 8 bases agree with TRBD1. V was clipped by 5 bases and J by 6 bases; unmatched bases: 5. Germline CDR1 is GTSNPN and CDR2 is SVGIG (reference sequence). This CDR3 is built from 12 residues.

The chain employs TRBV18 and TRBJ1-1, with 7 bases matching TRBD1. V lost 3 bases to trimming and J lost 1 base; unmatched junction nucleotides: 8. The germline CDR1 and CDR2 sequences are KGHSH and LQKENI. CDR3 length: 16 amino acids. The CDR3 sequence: CASSPFPRTGNTEAFF. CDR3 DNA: TGTGCCAGCTCACCCTTTCCCCGGACAGGGAACACTGAAGCTTTCTTT.

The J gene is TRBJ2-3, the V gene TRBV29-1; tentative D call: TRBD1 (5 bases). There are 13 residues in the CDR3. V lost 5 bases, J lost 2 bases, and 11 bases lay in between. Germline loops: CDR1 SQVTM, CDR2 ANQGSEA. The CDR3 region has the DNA TGCAGCGTTATAACAGGCCACACAGATACGCAGTATTTT. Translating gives CSVITGHTDTQYF.

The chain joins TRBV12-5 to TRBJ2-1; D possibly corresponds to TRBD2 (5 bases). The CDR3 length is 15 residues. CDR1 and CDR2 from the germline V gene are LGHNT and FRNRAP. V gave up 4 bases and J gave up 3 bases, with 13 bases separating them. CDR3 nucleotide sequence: TGTGCTAGTGGTTCCCCGCGAGGGAACTACAATGAGCAGTTCTTC. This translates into CASGSPRGNYNEQFF.

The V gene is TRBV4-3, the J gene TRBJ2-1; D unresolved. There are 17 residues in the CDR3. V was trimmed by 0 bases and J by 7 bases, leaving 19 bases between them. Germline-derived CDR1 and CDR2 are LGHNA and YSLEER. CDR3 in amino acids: CASSQDPLSGPLNEQFF. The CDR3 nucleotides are TGCGCCAGCAGCCAAGATCCACTTTCTGGGCCTTTAAATGAGCAGTTCTTC.

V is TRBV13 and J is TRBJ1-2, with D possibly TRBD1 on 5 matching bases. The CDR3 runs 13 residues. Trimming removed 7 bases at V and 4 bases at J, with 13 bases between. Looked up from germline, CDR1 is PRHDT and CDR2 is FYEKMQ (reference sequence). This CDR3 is CASTAQGSYGYTF. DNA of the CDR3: TGTGCCAGCACCGCGCAGGGAAGCTATGGCTACACCTTC.

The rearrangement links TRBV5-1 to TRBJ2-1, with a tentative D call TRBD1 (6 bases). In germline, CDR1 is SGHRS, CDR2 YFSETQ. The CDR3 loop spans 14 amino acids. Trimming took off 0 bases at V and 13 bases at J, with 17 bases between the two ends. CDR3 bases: TGCGCCAGCAGCTTGGGCGGATCAGTACAGGGCCAGTTCTTC. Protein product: CASSLGGSVQGQFF.

The CDR3 DNA follows: TGTGCCAGCAGGGGACACCCCTCTGGGGCCAACGTCCTGACTTTC. Translation: CASRGHPSGANVLTF. The chain has TRBV28 and TRBJ2-6; the D gene is possibly TRBD1 (6 bases). CDR1 is MDHEN, CDR2 SYDVKM, per germline. The CDR3 totals 15 residues. V gave up 6 bases and J gave up 0 bases, with 9 bases separating them.

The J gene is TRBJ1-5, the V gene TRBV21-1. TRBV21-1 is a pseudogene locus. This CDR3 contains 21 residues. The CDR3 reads CASSKIFAGRAGVRAEGTQHF. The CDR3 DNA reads TGTGCCAGCAGCAAAATCTTCGCGGGGAGGGCGGGGGTAAGGGCTGAGGGGACCCAGCATTTT.

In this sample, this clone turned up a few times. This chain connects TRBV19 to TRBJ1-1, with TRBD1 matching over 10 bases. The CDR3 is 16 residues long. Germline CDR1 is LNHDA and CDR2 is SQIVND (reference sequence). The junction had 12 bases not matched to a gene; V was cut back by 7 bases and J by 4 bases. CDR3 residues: CASTTYPGQGTTEAFF. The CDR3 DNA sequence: TGTGCCAGTACGACTTACCCGGGACAGGGGACCACTGAAGCTTTCTTT.

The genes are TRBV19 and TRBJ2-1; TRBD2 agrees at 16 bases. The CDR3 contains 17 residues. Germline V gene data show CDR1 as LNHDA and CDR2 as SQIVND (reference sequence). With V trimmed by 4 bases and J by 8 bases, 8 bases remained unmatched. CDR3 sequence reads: CASSRGTSGRVGYEQFF. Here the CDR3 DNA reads TGTGCCAGTAGTAGGGGGACTAGCGGGAGGGTCGGCTATGAGCAGTTCTTC.

CDR3 DNA: TGTGCCAGCAGCTTGGTGGGGCATGAGCAGTTCTTC. Encoded protein: CASSLVGHEQFF. The V call is TRBV5-6, the J call TRBJ2-1; perhaps TRBD1 as D (5 bases). Germline CDR1 reads SGHDT; CDR2 reads YYEEEE. Trimming took 0 bases from V and 8 from J, leaving 6 bases between them. This CDR3 spans 12 amino acids.